Listed below are T cell receptor beta chains from one sample, sequenced in a study of shared clonotypes between healthy human individuals. This table comes from immunoSEQ multiplex PCR, and its TCRdb copy is limited to in-frame clones, with some not included. The sample contains about 1.1 million clones, around three quarters of which appear only once. The specimen was memory CD4+ T cells from PBMCs. These receptors were collected from a man aged 18 to 29 in good health. Some clones in this sample may be carry-over from other donors' samples. Each CDR3 is given with its conserved first and last residue. A D gene is named only where the DNA matches it firmly. Some rows mark clone size as missing; the rest say once, few, many or name a class of expanded clone.

D: TRBD2
size: -
V: TRBV5-4
J: TRBJ2-3
DNA: TGTGCCAGCAGCTTGATAGCGGGAGATACAGATACGCAGTATTTT
CDR3: CASSLIAGDTDTQYF

D: -
size: -
V: TRBV18
J: TRBJ2-3
DNA: TGTGCCAGCTCACCGAAAGGGGCAGGGAGCACAGATACGCAGTATTTT
CDR3: CASSPKGAGSTDTQYF

D: -
size: -
V: TRBV21-1
J: TRBJ1-1
DNA: TGTGCCAGCAGCAAAGGCAGGCTCCTGAACACTGAAGCTTTCTTT
CDR3: CASSKGRLLNTEAFF

D: -
size: once
V: TRBV5-1
J: TRBJ2-7
DNA: TGCGCCAGCAGCTTCCGCTGGGACCCCCCACGGGAGCAGTACTTC
CDR3: CASSFRWDPPREQYF

D: -
size: -
V: TRBV7-2
J: TRBJ2-7
DNA: TGTGCCAGCAGCCGGGGCAGGGGATCCTACGAGCAGTACTTC
CDR3: CASSRGRGSYEQYF

D: -
size: -
V: TRBV30
J: TRBJ1-1
DNA: TGTGCCTGGAGCCCGGGACTCCAACGGGCTTTCTTT
CDR3: CAWSPGLQRAFF

D: -
size: -
V: TRBV5-1
J: TRBJ1-1
DNA: TGCGCCAGCAGCTCGACGACCGCGAACACTGAAGCTTTCTTT
CDR3: CASSSTTANTEAFF

D: -
size: -
V: TRBV19
J: TRBJ2-1
DNA: TGTGCCAGTAGTATGGCGCTAGGGGATGAGCAGTTCTTC
CDR3: CASSMALGDEQFF

D: -
size: -
V: TRBV11-3
J: TRBJ2-3
DNA: TGTGCCAGCAGCTTAGGGCGGGATGGCACAGATACGCAGTATTTT
CDR3: CASSLGRDGTDTQYF

D: TRBD1
size: -
V: TRBV2
J: TRBJ2-1
DNA: TGTGCCAGCAGCTTTAGGACAGGGGGGCACAATGAGCAGTTCTTC
CDR3: CASSFRTGGHNEQFF

D: TRBD2
size: -
V: TRBV27
J: TRBJ2-5
DNA: TGTGCCAGCAGTTTGAGAGGGGAGGGAGAGACCCAGTACTTC
CDR3: CASSLRGEGETQYF

D: -
size: -
V: TRBV6-5
J: TRBJ2-5
DNA: TGTGCCAGCAGACGCACCTTTATTGAGGAGACCCAGTACTTC
CDR3: CASRRTFIEETQYF

D: -
size: -
V: TRBV4-2
J: TRBJ1-2
DNA: TGTGCCAGCAGCCAAGCCCGCGAGCCTTACTATGGCTACACCTTC
CDR3: CASSQAREPYYGYTF

D: -
size: -
V: TRBV7-2
J: TRBJ2-4
DNA: TGTGCCAGCAGCTTAGTTGTGCCAAACATTCAGTACTTC
CDR3: CASSLVVPNIQYF

D: -
size: -
V: TRBV12-5
J: TRBJ2-3
DNA: TGTGCTAGTGGCGTCCCATCCGGGGGAGATACGCAGTATTTT
CDR3: CASGVPSGGDTQYF

D: -
size: -
V: TRBV4-2
J: TRBJ1-1
DNA: TGTGCCAGCAGCCAGTACTGGGGGGCTTCTGAAGCTTTCTTT
CDR3: CASSQYWGASEAFF

D: TRBD2
size: -
V: TRBV7-8
J: TRBJ2-3
DNA: TGTGCCAGCAGCACCAGCGGGGCAAGCACAGATACGCAGTATTTT
CDR3: CASSTSGASTDTQYF

D: -
size: -
V: TRBV30
J: TRBJ1-1
DNA: TGTGCCTGGAGGGAGGGTCCCATGAACACTGAAGCTTTCTTT
CDR3: CAWREGPMNTEAFF

D: -
size: -
V: TRBV4-2
J: TRBJ2-4
DNA: TGTGCCAGCAGCCAAGTGGGAGCCAAAAACATTCAGTACTTC
CDR3: CASSQVGAKNIQYF

D: TRBD1
size: -
V: TRBV15
J: TRBJ1-4
DNA: TGTGCCACCAGCAGACACACGACAGGGGAGGGCGAAAAACTGTTTTTT
CDR3: CATSRHTTGEGEKLFF

D: TRBD2
size: -
V: TRBV28
J: TRBJ2-7
DNA: TGTGCCCGCAGTCAACCGACTAGCGGCTCCTACGAGCAGTACTTC
CDR3: CARSQPTSGSYEQYF

D: TRBD2
size: -
V: TRBV5-1
J: TRBJ2-4
DNA: TGCGCCAGCAGCTTGGGAACAGGACTAGCGGGAGAGGACATTCAGTACTTC
CDR3: CASSLGTGLAGEDIQYF

D: -
size: -
V: TRBV5-4
J: TRBJ2-1
DNA: TGTGCCAGCAGCCAAATCCAGGGGAATGAGCAGTTCTTC
CDR3: CASSQIQGNEQFF

D: TRBD1
size: -
V: TRBV7-9
J: TRBJ1-5
DNA: TGTGCCAGCACCGCAGGACAGGGCGGTCAGCCCCAGCATTTT
CDR3: CASTAGQGGQPQHF

D: -
size: -
V: TRBV28
J: TRBJ2-1
DNA: TGTGCCAGCAGCTCCCGGCTAGCCGTTTCCTACAATGAGCAGTTCTTC
CDR3: CASSSRLAVSYNEQFF

D: -
size: -
V: TRBV11-1
J: TRBJ1-1
DNA: TGTGCCAGCAGCTTCACGGTGGACACTGAAGCTTTCTTT
CDR3: CASSFTVDTEAFF

D: -
size: -
V: TRBV7-7
J: TRBJ2-1
DNA: TGTGCCAGCAGCAGAGGAGGATACAATGAGCAGTTCTTC
CDR3: CASSRGGYNEQFF

D: -
size: few
V: TRBV6-1
J: TRBJ1-4
DNA: TGTGCCAGCAGGGACGGGAGGGTCCTTAATGAAAAACTGTTTTTT
CDR3: CASRDGRVLNEKLFF

D: -
size: -
V: TRBV7-9
J: TRBJ1-1
DNA: TGTGCCAGCAGCCGTGGGTGGGGGGATGAAGCTTTCTTT
CDR3: CASSRGWGDEAFF

D: -
size: -
V: TRBV20-1
J: TRBJ2-3
DNA: TGCAGTGCTATCTGGCGGGATACGCAGTATTTT
CDR3: CSAIWRDTQYF

D: -
size: -
V: TRBV5-4
J: TRBJ2-2
DNA: TGTGCCAGCAGCTTACTGGATCTTCCCGGGGAGCTGTTTTTT
CDR3: CASSLLDLPGELFF

D: TRBD2
size: -
V: TRBV6-1
J: TRBJ2-7
DNA: TGTGCCAGCAGTGAAGGGGTAGCGGGAGGGCCTAAGCAGTACTTC
CDR3: CASSEGVAGGPKQYF

D: -
size: -
V: TRBV7-8
J: TRBJ1-2
DNA: TGTGCCAGCAGCTACGAAGCGGAGAACTATGACTACACCTTC
CDR3: CASSYEAENYDYTF

D: TRBD1
size: -
V: TRBV5-4
J: TRBJ2-2
DNA: TGTGCCAGCAGCAGCCGGGACAGGGGGACCGGGGAGCTGTTTTTT
CDR3: CASSSRDRGTGELFF

D: TRBD1
size: -
V: TRBV18
J: TRBJ1-5
DNA: TGTGCCAGCTCACCGCAAAGGACAGGGGATTATCAGCCCCAGCATTTT
CDR3: CASSPQRTGDYQPQHF

D: -
size: -
V: TRBV7-2
J: TRBJ1-3
DNA: TGTGCCAGCAGCTTGGGAGGGGGTAGCGGAAACACCATATATTTT
CDR3: CASSLGGGSGNTIYF

D: TRBD1
size: many
V: TRBV6-6
J: TRBJ1-1
DNA: TGTGCCAGCAGTTACCTGGACAGGCTGAACACTGAAGCTTTCTTT
CDR3: CASSYLDRLNTEAFF

D: -
size: -
V: TRBV10-2
J: TRBJ1-1
DNA: TGCGCCAGCAGTTGGGGGGGGCCAGACACTGAAGCTTTCTTT
CDR3: CASSWGGPDTEAFF

D: -
size: -
V: TRBV4-3
J: TRBJ2-2
DNA: TGCGCCAGCAGCCAAGTATTCTGGGACGCCACCGGGGAGCTGTTTTTT
CDR3: CASSQVFWDATGELFF

D: -
size: -
V: TRBV4-2
J: TRBJ1-4
DNA: TGTGCCAGCAGCCAAGTGGAGGCTTCAACTAATGAAAAACTGTTTTTT
CDR3: CASSQVEASTNEKLFF

D: TRBD1
size: -
V: TRBV5-4
J: TRBJ1-6
DNA: TGTGCCAGCAGCTCGTGGACAGGGGAGGGTTCACCCCTCCACTTT
CDR3: CASSSWTGEGSPLHF

D: -
size: -
V: TRBV30
J: TRBJ2-5
DNA: TGTGCCTGGAGTGAGGACCATTCGGAGACCCAGTACTTC
CDR3: CAWSEDHSETQYF

D: TRBD1
size: few
V: TRBV30
J: TRBJ2-7
DNA: TGTGCCTGGAGTCGTCAGGGGGCGAACGAGCAGTACTTC
CDR3: CAWSRQGANEQYF

D: -
size: -
V: TRBV5-4
J: TRBJ1-2
DNA: TGTGCCAGCAGCTTGCGGCAGCCATTGTATGGCTACACCTTC
CDR3: CASSLRQPLYGYTF

D: -
size: -
V: TRBV20-1
J: TRBJ2-7
DNA: TGCAGTGCTAGGTGGGGCGAGCAGTACTTC
CDR3: CSARWGEQYF

D: -
size: many
V: TRBV2
J: TRBJ1-5
DNA: TGTGCCAGCAGTGAAGGATGGGAGCAGCCCCAGCATTTT
CDR3: CASSEGWEQPQHF

D: -
size: -
V: TRBV5-1
J: TRBJ1-1
DNA: TGCGCCAGCAGCGGAACCGGGAGAACTTGGGAAGCTTTCTTT
CDR3: CASSGTGRTWEAFF

D: -
size: -
V: TRBV6-1
J: TRBJ1-2
DNA: TGTGCCAGCCGGGCGCTCTATGGCTACACCTTC
CDR3: CASRALYGYTF

D: TRBD2
size: -
V: TRBV7-3
J: TRBJ2-3
DNA: TGTGCCAGCAGCTCGGGACTAGCGGGGACCACAGATACGCAGTATTTT
CDR3: CASSSGLAGTTDTQYF

D: TRBD2
size: -
V: TRBV27
J: TRBJ2-7
DNA: TGTGCCACCGTCGACCTAGCGGGAAGCGACGAGCAGTACTTC
CDR3: CATVDLAGSDEQYF

D: -
size: -
V: TRBV10-3
J: TRBJ1-2
DNA: TGTGCCATCAGTGAACAAATACAGGGTGCGGATGGCTACACCTTC
CDR3: CAISEQIQGADGYTF

D: -
size: -
V: TRBV18
J: TRBJ2-5
DNA: TGTGCCAGCTCCCCCGGGGCAGGGAGTATAGAGACCCAGTACTTC
CDR3: CASSPGAGSIETQYF